This T cell receptor beta chain came from a study of shared clonotypes between healthy human individuals. Whole-study findings and limits: Researchers sampled only blood; tissue repertoires likely differ. Limitation of the genetic and exposure-history diversity represented came from the few donors. For naive CD4 cells, 4% to 6% of clonotypes were shared across a handful of donors.

The method was immunoSEQ multiplex PCR; TCRdb's version includes in-frame clones alone and lacks a portion of them. The sample has approximately 1.4 million clones, 98% seen once; the top ten hold about 0.42%. This clone was observed a few times. Antigen: not known. The sample contains more than one DNA sequence encoding this CDR3. The sample consisted of naive CD4+ T cells sorted from blood. The subset denotes: CD45RA+ positively selected. This TCR came from a man in his thirties or forties in good health.

CDR3 residues: CASSLDRGYEQYF. The CDR3 DNA reads TGTGCCAGCAGTTTGGACAGGGGCTACGAGCAGTACTTC. This sequence joins TRBV27 and TRBJ2-7; 9 nucleotides match TRBD1. Germline V gene lookup returns CDR1 MNHEY and CDR2 SMNVEV (reference sequence). This CDR3 is 13 amino acids long. J gave up 3 bases and V 3 bases, and 0 bases lay outside the gene matches.